This is a list of T cell receptor beta chains from one sample in a study of T cells after yellow fever vaccination. TCRdb fed the 5' RACE reads into MiXCR, producing one record per CDR3 protein. The sample contains some 600,000 distinct CDR3 sequences, around 17% of which appear only once. The material was PBMCs, obtained roughly 5 days after the first yellow fever vaccination. The source is a young man who received the YFV17D yellow fever vaccine. The CDR3 runs from the conserved cysteine through the conserved F or W. A D gene is named only where the DNA matches it firmly. Where a row states a size, it is once, few, many or the class of an expanded clone; other rows omit it.

TRBV7-2,TRBJ2-1,TRBD1,many,CASSRDRAELFF,TGTGCCAGCAGCCGGGACAGGGCAGAACTGTTCTTC
TRBV20-1,TRBJ2-3,-,few,CSADRGITDTQYF,TGCAGTGCGGATCGGGGGATCACAGATACGCAGTATTTT
TRBV12-3/TRBV12-4,TRBJ2-7,-,few,CASRPTLGYEQYF,TGTGCCAGCAGGCCCACACTGGGGTACGAGCAGTACTTC
TRBV7-2,TRBJ2-5,-,-,CASSLVGGPQETQYF,TGTGCCAGCAGCTTAGTGGGGGGCCCCCAGGAGACCCAGTACTTC
TRBV10-3,TRBJ2-5,TRBD1,few,CATTRDSQETQYF,TGTGCCACAACCCGGGACAGCCAAGAGACCCAGTACTTC
TRBV20-1,TRBJ2-5,-,once,CSAWRGQETQYF,TGCAGTGCATGGCGGGGACAAGAGACCCAGTACTTC
TRBV18,TRBJ2-3,-,few,CASSPDLGRDTQYF,TGTGCCAGCTCACCTGATTTAGGAAGAGATACGCAGTATTTT
TRBV5-1,TRBJ2-1,TRBD2,few,CASSAIPGTRVPGEQFF,TGCGCCAGCAGCGCAATCCCCGGGACTAGGGTCCCCGGTGAGCAGTTCTTC
TRBV4-2,TRBJ2-2,-,many,CASSQDRGGNTGELFF,TGTGCCAGCAGCCAAGATCGAGGGGGGAACACCGGGGAGCTGTTTTTT
TRBV12-3/TRBV12-4,TRBJ1-2,-,few,CASRRTGYGYTF,TGTGCCAGCAGGCGAACAGGGTATGGCTACACCTTC
TRBV18,TRBJ2-1,TRBD2,many,CASSPGEGNEQFF,TGTGCCAGCTCACCAGGGGAGGGGAATGAGCAGTTCTTC
TRBV30,TRBJ2-7,-,few,CAWIYGGGTGEQYF,TGTGCCTGGATCTACGGTGGGGGAACGGGCGAGCAGTACTTC
TRBV7-9,TRBJ2-3,-,-,CASSLIQLTDTQYF,TGTGCCAGCAGCTTGATTCAGCTCACAGATACGCAGTATTTT
TRBV7-9,TRBJ1-6,-,-,CASSLLGGHSPLHF,TGTGCCAGCAGCCTTCTAGGGGGACATTCACCCCTCCACTTT
TRBV11-2,TRBJ2-5,TRBD2,few,CASSFSSGVETQYF,TGTGCCAGCAGCTTCTCTAGCGGGGTAGAGACCCAGTACTTC
TRBV7-2,TRBJ2-3,TRBD2,-,CASSFPSGGITDTQYF,TGTGCCAGCAGCTTTCCTAGCGGGGGGATCACAGATACGCAGTATTTT
TRBV5-1,TRBJ1-1,-,-,CASSPLGGRTEAFF,TGCGCCAGCAGCCCTTTAGGGGGGCGGACTGAAGCTTTCTTT
TRBV12-3/TRBV12-4,TRBJ1-3,-,few,CASSNDRPLSGNTIYF,TGTGCCAGCAGTAACGACAGGCCTCTCTCTGGAAACACCATATATTTT
TRBV12-3/TRBV12-4,TRBJ1-2,TRBD1,-,CASSLAAGQTF,TGTGCCAGCAGTTTAGCAGCGGGACAGACCTTC
TRBV5-4,TRBJ2-1,-,few,CASSLWRGYNEQFF,TGTGCCAGCAGCTTGTGGAGGGGCTACAATGAGCAGTTCTTC
TRBV5-4,TRBJ2-1,-,-,CASSLGTAYSEQFF,TGTGCCAGCAGCTTGGGCACTGCATACTCTGAGCAGTTCTTC
TRBV20-1,TRBJ1-5,-,-,CSATGTNNQPQHF,TGCAGTGCTACCGGGACAAACAATCAGCCCCAGCATTTT
TRBV7-6,TRBJ2-5,-,-,CASSWRIQETQYF,TGTGCCAGCAGCTGGAGGATCCAAGAGACCCAGTACTTC
TRBV7-6,TRBJ2-7,TRBD1,few,CASSLETGISYEQYF,TGTGCCAGCAGCTTAGAGACAGGGATTTCCTACGAGCAGTACTTC
TRBV10-2,TRBJ1-2,-,-,CASNDLADYGYTF,TGCGCCAGCAATGATTTAGCGGACTATGGCTACACCTTC
TRBV7-2,TRBJ1-2,-,-,CASSFRAEIFYGYTF,TGTGCCAGCAGCTTTAGGGCAGAAATCTTCTATGGCTACACCTTC
TRBV7-8,TRBJ2-1,-,-,CASSLGGHLEYNEQFF,TGTGCCAGCAGCTTGGGAGGACACCTCGAATACAATGAGCAGTTCTTC
TRBV10-3,TRBJ2-7,-,few,CAISSDYEQYF,TGTGCCATCAGCTCTGACTACGAGCAGTACTTC
TRBV20-1,TRBJ2-3,-,few,CSDDGLQQGDTQYF,TGCAGTGACGACGGTTTGCAGCAGGGGGATACGCAGTATTTT
TRBV11-2,TRBJ2-7,-,few,CASSWTRDIYEQYF,TGTGCCAGCAGCTGGACAAGGGATATCTACGAGCAGTACTTC
TRBV7-2,TRBJ2-3,-,many,CASSFVDGDTQYF,TGTGCCAGCAGCTTCGTTGATGGAGATACGCAGTATTTT
TRBV12-3/TRBV12-4,TRBJ2-3,TRBD1,-,CASRLRRGRTGTDTQYF,TGTGCCAGCAGGCTCCGCAGGGGGCGTACGGGCACAGATACGCAGTATTTT
TRBV11-3,TRBJ2-1,TRBD2,many,CASSSGGAGYNEQFF,TGTGCCAGCAGCTCCGGGGGGGCAGGGTACAATGAGCAGTTCTTC
TRBV30,TRBJ1-2,-,-,CAWSVVLNYGYTF,TGTGCCTGGAGTGTAGTCCTAAACTATGGCTACACCTTC
TRBV7-9,TRBJ2-6,-,-,CASSERTIGANVLTF,TGTGCCAGCAGCGAGAGGACGATCGGGGCCAACGTCCTGACTTTC
TRBV10-3,TRBJ2-2,TRBD1,-,CAISPGQGIMNTGELFF,TGTGCCATCAGTCCGGGACAGGGGATAATGAACACCGGGGAGCTGTTTTTT
TRBV4-1,TRBJ2-1,TRBD1,few,CASSQTPGQNSYNEQFF,TGCGCCAGCAGCCAGACGCCGGGACAGAACTCCTACAATGAGCAGTTCTTC
TRBV11-2,TRBJ2-3,-,-,CASSLTQTDTQYF,TGTGCCAGCAGCTTAACCCAAACAGATACGCAGTATTTT
TRBV7-2,TRBJ2-7,TRBD2,few,CASSFTAGGYEQYF,TGTGCCAGCAGCTTTACAGCGGGGGGCTACGAGCAGTACTTC
TRBV20-1,TRBJ1-5,-,few,CSANAGDQPQHF,TGCAGTGCTAACGCCGGGGATCAGCCCCAGCATTTT
TRBV12-3/TRBV12-4,TRBJ2-7,-,-,CASSFLGQFHEQYF,TGTGCCAGCAGTTTTTTGGGTCAGTTCCACGAGCAGTACTTC
TRBV7-8,TRBJ2-5,TRBD2,-,CASSLPSGVETQYF,TGTGCCAGCAGCCTCCCGAGCGGGGTCGAGACCCAGTACTTC
TRBV5-1,TRBJ2-2,-,many,CASSLLAGNTGELFF,TGCGCCAGCAGCTTGTTGGCAGGGAACACCGGGGAGCTGTTTTTT
TRBV20-1,TRBJ2-1,TRBD2,few,CSARSGTSGYNEQFF,TGCAGTGCTAGGTCCGGGACTAGCGGTTACAATGAGCAGTTCTTC